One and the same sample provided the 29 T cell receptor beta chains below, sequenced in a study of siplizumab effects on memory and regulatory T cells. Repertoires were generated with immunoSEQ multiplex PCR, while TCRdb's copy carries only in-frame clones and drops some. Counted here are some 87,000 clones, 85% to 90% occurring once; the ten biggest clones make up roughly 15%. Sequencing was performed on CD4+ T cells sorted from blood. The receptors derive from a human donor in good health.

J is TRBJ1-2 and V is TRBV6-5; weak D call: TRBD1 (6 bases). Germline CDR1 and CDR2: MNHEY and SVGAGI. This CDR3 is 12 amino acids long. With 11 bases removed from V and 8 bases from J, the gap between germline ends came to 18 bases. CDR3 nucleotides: TGTGCCGTGAGACGGGGGGCACGCGGCTACACCTTC. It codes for CAVRRGARGYTF.

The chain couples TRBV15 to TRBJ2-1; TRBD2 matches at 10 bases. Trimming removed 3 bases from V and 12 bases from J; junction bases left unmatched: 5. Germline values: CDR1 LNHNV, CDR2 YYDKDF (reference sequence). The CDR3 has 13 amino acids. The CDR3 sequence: CATSSLAGVAQFF. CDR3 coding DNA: TGTGCCACCAGCAGCCTAGCGGGAGTGGCGCAGTTCTTC.

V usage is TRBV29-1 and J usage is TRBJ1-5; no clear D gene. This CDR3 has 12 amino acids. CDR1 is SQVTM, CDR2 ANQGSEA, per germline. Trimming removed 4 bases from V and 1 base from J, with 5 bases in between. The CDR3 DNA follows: TGCAGCGTTGGGATCAGCAATCAGCCCCAGCATTTT. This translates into CSVGISNQPQHF.

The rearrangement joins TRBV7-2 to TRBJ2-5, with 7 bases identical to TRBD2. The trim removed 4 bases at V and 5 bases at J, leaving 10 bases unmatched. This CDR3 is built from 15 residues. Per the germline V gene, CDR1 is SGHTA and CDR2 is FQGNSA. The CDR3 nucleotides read TGTGCCAGCAGCTCCGATGGGAGGGAAGGTGAGACCCAGTACTTC. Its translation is CASSSDGREGETQYF.

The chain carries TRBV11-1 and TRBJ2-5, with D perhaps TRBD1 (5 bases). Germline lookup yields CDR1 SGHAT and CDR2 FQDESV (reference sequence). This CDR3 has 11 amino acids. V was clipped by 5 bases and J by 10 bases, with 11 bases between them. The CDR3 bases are TGTGCCAGCAGCCAGGGCGATAGCCAGTACTTC. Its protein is CASSQGDSQYF.

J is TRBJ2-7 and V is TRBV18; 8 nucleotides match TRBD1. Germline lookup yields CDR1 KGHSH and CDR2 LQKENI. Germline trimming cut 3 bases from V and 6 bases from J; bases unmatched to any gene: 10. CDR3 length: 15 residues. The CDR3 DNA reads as TGTGCCAGCTCACCGAGACAACAGGGGGACCGCGAGCAGTACTTC. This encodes CASSPRQQGDREQYF.

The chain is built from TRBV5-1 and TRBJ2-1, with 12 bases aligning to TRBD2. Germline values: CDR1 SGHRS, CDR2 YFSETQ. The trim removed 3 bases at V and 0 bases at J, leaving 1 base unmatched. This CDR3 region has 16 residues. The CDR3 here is CASSWTSGASYNEQFF. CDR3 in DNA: TGCGCCAGCAGCTGGACTAGCGGGGCCTCCTACAATGAGCAGTTCTTC.

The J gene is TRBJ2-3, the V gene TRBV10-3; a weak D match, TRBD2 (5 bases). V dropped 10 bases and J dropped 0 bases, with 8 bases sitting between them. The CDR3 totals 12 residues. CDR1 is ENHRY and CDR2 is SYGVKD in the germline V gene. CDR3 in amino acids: CASRGSTDTQYF. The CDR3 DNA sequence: TGTGCCAGCCGGGGTAGCACAGATACGCAGTATTTT.

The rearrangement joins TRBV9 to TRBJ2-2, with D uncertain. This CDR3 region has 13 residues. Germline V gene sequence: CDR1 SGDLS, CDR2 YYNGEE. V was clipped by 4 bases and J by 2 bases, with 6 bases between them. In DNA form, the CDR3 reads TGTGCCAGCAGCCTAGGAAACACCGGGGAGCTGTTTTTT. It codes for CASSLGNTGELFF. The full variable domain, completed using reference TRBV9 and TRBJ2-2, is DSGVTQTPKHLITATGQRVTLRCSPRSGDLSVYWYQQSLDQGLQFLIQYYNGEERAKGNILERFSAQQFPDLHSELNLSSLELGDSALYFCASSLGNTGELFFGEGSRLTVL.

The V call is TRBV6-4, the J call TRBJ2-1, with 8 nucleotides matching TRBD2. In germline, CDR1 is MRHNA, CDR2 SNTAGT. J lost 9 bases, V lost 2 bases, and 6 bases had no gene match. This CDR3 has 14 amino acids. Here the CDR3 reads CASSDREGQGEQFF. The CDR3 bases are TGTGCCAGCAGTGACCGGGAGGGCCAGGGTGAGCAGTTCTTC.

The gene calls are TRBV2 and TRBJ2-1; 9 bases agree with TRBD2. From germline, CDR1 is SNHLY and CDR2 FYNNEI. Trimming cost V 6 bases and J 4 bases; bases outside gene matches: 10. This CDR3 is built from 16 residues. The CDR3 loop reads CASSAGTSYWYNEQFF. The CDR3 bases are TGTGCCAGCAGCGCCGGGACTAGCTATTGGTACAATGAGCAGTTCTTC.

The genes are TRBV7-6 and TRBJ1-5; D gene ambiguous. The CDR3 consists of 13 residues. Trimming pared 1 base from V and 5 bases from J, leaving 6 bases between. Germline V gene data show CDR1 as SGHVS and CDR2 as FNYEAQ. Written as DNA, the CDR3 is TGTGCCAGCAGCTTAGTAGATGATCAGCCCCAGCATTTT. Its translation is CASSLVDDQPQHF.

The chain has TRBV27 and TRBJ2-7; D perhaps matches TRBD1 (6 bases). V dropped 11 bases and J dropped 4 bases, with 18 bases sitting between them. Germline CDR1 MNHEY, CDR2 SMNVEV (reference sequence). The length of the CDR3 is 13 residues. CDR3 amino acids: CAVQGRGLYEQYF. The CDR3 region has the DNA TGTGCCGTACAGGGAAGGGGCCTTTACGAGCAGTACTTC.

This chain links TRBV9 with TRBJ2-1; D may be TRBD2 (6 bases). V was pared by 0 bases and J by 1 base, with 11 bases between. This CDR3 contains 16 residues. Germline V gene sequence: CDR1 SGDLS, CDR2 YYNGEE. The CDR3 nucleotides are TGTGCCAGCAGCGTAGGAGGAGGGAATTCCTACAATGAGCAGTTCTTC. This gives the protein CASSVGGGNSYNEQFF. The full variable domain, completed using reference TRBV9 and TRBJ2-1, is DSGVTQTPKHLITATGQRVTLRCSPRSGDLSVYWYQQSLDQGLQFLIQYYNGEERAKGNILERFSAQQFPDLHSELNLSSLELGDSALYFCASSVGGGNSYNEQFFGPGTRLTVL.

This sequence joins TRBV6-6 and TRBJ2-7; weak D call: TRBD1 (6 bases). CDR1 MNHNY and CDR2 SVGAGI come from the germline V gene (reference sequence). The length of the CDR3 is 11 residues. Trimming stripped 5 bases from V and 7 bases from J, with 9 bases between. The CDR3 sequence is CASSQGWEQYF. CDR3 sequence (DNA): TGTGCCAGCAGTCAGGGGTGGGAGCAGTACTTC.

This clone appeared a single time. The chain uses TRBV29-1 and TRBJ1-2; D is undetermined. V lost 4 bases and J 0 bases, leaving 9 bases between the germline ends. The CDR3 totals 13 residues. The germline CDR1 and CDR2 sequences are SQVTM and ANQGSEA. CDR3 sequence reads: CSVGLSTNYGYTF. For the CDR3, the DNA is TGCAGCGTTGGACTCAGCACTAACTATGGCTACACCTTC. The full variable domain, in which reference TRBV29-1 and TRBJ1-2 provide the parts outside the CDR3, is SAVISQKPSRDICQRGTSLTIQCQVDSQVTMMFWYRQQPGQSLTLIATANQGSEATYESGFVIDKFPISRPNLTFSTLTVSNMSPEDSSIYLCSVGLSTNYGYTFGSGTRLTVV.

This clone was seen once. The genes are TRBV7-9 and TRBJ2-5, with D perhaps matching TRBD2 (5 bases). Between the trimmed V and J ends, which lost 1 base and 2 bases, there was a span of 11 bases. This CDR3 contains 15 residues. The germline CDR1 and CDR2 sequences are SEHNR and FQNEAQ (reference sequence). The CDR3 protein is CASSLGGSFQETQYF. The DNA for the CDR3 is TGTGCCAGCAGCTTAGGAGGGAGCTTTCAAGAGACCCAGTACTTC.

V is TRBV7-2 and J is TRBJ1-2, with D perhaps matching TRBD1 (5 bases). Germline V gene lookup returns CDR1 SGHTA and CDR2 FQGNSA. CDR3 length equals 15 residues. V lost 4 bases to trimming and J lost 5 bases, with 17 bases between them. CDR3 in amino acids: CASSYNGGRRYGYTF. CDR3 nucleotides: TGTGCCAGCAGCTACAATGGGGGAAGGAGGTATGGCTACACCTTC.

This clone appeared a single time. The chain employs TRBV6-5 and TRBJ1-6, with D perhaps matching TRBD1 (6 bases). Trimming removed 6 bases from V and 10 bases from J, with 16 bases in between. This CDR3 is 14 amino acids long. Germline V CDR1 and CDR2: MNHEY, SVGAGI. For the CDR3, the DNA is TGTGCCAGCAGAACCACAGGGATATCGTCACCCCTCCACTTT. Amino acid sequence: CASRTTGISSPLHF.

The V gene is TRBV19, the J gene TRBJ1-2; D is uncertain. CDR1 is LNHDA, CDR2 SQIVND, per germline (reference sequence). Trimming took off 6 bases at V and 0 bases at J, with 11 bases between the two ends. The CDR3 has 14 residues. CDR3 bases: TGTGCCAGTAGGGCGAGAGGGCCTAACTATGGCTACACCTTC. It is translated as CASRARGPNYGYTF.

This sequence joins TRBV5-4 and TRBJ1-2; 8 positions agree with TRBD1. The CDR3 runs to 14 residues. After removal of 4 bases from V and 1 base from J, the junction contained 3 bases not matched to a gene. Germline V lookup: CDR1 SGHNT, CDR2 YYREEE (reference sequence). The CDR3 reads CASSPGQVNYGYTF. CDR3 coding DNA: TGTGCCAGCAGCCCGGGACAGGTTAACTATGGCTACACCTTC.

For the CDR3, the DNA is TGTGCCAGCCAATCCCAGGGACGGTTACAAGAGACCCAGTACTTC. Protein: CASQSQGRLQETQYF. This chain connects TRBV5-5 to TRBJ2-5; perhaps D is TRBD1 or TRBD2 (5 bases each). The CDR3 sequence is 15 residues long. CDR1 is SGHKS and CDR2 is YYEKEE in the germline V gene (reference sequence). Deletions cut 7 bases from V and 2 bases from J, with 18 bases between.

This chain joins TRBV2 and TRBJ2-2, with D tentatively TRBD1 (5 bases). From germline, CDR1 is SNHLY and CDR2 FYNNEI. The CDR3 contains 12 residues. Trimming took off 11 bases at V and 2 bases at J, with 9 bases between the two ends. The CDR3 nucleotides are TGTGCCGGGGCCATTAACACCGGGGAGCTGTTTTTT. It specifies CAGAINTGELFF.

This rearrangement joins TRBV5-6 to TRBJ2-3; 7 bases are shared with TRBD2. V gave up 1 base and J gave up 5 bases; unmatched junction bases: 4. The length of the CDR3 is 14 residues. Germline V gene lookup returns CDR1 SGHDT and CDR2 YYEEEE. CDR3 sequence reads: CASSLSGGVDTQYF. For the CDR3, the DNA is TGTGCCAGCAGCTTGTCGGGAGGTGTAGATACGCAGTATTTT.

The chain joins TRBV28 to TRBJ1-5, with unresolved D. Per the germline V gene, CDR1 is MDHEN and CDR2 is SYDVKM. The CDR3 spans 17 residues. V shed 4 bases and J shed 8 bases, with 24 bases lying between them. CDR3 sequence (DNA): TGTGCCAGCAGTTCTGGCGGGGTGTTGGGCCAATTGGAGCCCCAGCATTTT. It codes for CASSSGGVLGQLEPQHF. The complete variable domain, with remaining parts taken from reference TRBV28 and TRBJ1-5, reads DVKVTQSSRYLVKRTGEKVFLECVQDMDHENMFWYRQDPGLGLRLIYFSYDVKMKEKGDIPEGYSVSREKKERFSLILESASTNQTSMYLCASSSGGVLGQLEPQHFGDGTRLSIL.

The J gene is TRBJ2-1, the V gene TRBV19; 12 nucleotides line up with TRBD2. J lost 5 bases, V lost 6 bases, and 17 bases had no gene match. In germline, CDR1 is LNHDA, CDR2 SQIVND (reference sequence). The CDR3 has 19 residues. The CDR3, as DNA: TGTGCCAGTAGCCTCACCCGCTATCAGACTAGCGGGGGTCACAATGAGCAGTTCTTC. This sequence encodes CASSLTRYQTSGGHNEQFF. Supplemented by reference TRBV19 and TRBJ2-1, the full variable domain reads DGGITQSPKYLFRKEGQNVTLSCEQNLNHDAMYWYRQDPGQGLRLIYYSQIVNDFQKGDIAEGYSVSREKKESFPLTVTSAQKNPTAFYLCASSLTRYQTSGGHNEQFFGPGTRLTVL.

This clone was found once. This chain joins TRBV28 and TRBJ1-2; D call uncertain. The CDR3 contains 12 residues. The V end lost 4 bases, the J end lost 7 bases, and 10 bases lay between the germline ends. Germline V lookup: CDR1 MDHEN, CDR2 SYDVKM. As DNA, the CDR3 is TGTGCCAGCAGTTCGCTCAGCCCTGGCTACACCTTC. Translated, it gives CASSSLSPGYTF.

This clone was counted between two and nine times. The CDR3 region is CASSVYGNYGYTF. The DNA of the CDR3 is TGTGCCAGCAGTGTGTACGGGAACTATGGCTACACCTTC. J is TRBJ1-2 and V is TRBV28; D is uncertain. This CDR3 comprises 13 residues. Germline CDR1 and CDR2: MDHEN and SYDVKM. Between the trimmed V and J ends, which lost 5 bases and 2 bases, there was a span of 9 bases.

In DNA, the CDR3 is TGTGCCAGCAGCCAACCCCCAGGGGCAGTGGGCTACGAGCAGTACTTC. This sequence encodes CASSQPPGAVGYEQYF. The chain couples TRBV14 to TRBJ2-7, with D perhaps TRBD1 (6 bases). The CDR3 sequence is 16 residues long. Trimming left V 2 bases short and J 3 bases short, with 17 bases between. Germline V CDR1 and CDR2: SGHDN, FVKESK.